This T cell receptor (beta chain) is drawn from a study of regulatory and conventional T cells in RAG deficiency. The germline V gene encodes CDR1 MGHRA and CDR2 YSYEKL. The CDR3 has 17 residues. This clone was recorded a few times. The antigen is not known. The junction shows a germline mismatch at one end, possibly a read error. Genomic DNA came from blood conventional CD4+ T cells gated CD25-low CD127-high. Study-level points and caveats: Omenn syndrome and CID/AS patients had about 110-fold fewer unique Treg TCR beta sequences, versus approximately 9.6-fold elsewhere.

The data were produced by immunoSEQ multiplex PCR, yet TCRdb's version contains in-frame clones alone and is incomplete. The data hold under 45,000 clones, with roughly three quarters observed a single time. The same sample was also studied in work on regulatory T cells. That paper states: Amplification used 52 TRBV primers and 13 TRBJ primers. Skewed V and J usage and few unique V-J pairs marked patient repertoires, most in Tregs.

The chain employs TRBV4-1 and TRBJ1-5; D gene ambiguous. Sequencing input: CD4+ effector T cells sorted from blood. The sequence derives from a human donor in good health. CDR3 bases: TGCGCCAGCAGTCAAGGGAGATACTCGGGGAGCAATCAGCCCCAGCATTTT. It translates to CASSQGRYSGSNQPQHF.